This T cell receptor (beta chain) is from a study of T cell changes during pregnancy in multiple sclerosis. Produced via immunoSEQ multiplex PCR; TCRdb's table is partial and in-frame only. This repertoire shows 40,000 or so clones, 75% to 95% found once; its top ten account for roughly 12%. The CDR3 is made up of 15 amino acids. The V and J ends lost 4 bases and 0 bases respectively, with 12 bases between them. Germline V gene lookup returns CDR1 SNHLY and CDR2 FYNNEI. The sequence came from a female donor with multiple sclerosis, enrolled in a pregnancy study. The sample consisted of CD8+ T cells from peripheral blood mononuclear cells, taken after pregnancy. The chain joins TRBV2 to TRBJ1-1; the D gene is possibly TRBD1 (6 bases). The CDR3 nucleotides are TGTGCCAGCAGTGTGGGGGGGGCTCTGAACACTGAAGCTTTCTTT. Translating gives CASSVGGALNTEAFF.